This TCR beta chain was profiled in a study of early T cells in non-severe SARS-CoV-2 infection. TCRdb itself ran the 5' RACE reads through MiXCR, one entry per CDR3 protein. The table has tens of thousands of distinct CDR3 sequences, approximately 5.3% seen once. This clonotype was detected ten times or more. The CDR3 spans 14 residues. Per the germline V gene, CDR1 is DFQATT and CDR2 is SNEGSKA (reference sequence). V dropped 6 bases and J dropped 7; count of bases not matched to a gene: 9. V gene TRBV20-1 combines with J gene TRBJ2-1, with 10 bases lining up with TRBD2. The TCR was taken from an adult who was a healthcare worker with PCR-confirmed SARS-CoV-2 infection or an uninfected control (not recorded which). The sequencing input was whole blood. The CDR3 nucleotides are TGCAGTGCCACGAGCGGGAGGGCCAGAAATGAGCAGTTCTTC. As protein: CSATSGRARNEQFF.